These 19 T cell receptor beta chains were sequenced from one sample in a study of beta chain features in type 1 diabetes. Their target antigens are unknown. Study-level results: Shortening that was moderate but significant affected the TCRB CDR3s of Type 1 diabetes patients in all four CD4+ subsets.

The sequenced template was cDNA made from the entire isolated RNA. Assay: immunoSEQ multiplex PCR; the TCRdb copy retains only in-frame clones and omits some. The table lists hundreds of thousands of clones, around 15% of them singletons. Sequences were obtained from naive CD4+ T cells from blood. The receptors stem from a man aged 18-30 years with type 1 diabetes.

The rearrangement links TRBV27 to TRBJ2-7; no reliable D call. Germline V lookup: CDR1 MNHEY, CDR2 SMNVEV (reference sequence). V was cut by 2 bases and J by 3 bases, with 14 bases left in between. CDR3 length equals 15 residues. This CDR3 reads CASSLDLGRLYEQYF. CDR3 coding DNA: TGTGCCAGCAGTTTAGATCTAGGCAGACTCTACGAGCAGTACTTC.

The chain carries TRBV29-1 and TRBJ2-2; 9 bases map to TRBD1. The CDR3 length is 13 residues. Germline lookup yields CDR1 SQVTM and CDR2 ANQGSEA. The CDR3 DNA reads as TGCACCTTGAGTACAGGGGGCCCCGGGGAGCTGTTTTTT. It is translated as CTLSTGGPGELFF.

This clone was recorded a few times. Other DNA sequences in the sample encode the same CDR3. The J gene is TRBJ1-2, the V gene TRBV30; D remains ambiguous. V lost 0 bases and J 8 bases, leaving 10 bases between the germline ends. Germline CDR1 GTSNPN, CDR2 SVGIG (reference sequence). This CDR3 contains 12 residues. CDR3 DNA sequence: TGTGCCTGGAGTGTACTGGGTTACGGCTACACCTTC. Translating gives CAWSVLGYGYTF.

This clone appeared a few times. Other DNA sequences in this specimen translate into the identical CDR3. This sequence joins TRBV5-1 and TRBJ2-3, with 8 positions matching TRBD1. The length of the CDR3 is 14 residues. CDR1 and CDR2 (germline): SGHRS, YFSETQ. The junction had 2 bases not matched to a gene; V was cut back by 1 base and J by 4 bases. The CDR3 nucleotides read TGCGCCAGCAGCTTGAACAGGGGGTCAGATACGCAGTATTTT. It translates to CASSLNRGSDTQYF.

The V call is TRBV9, the J call TRBJ1-3; 7 positions match TRBD1. The CDR3 runs to 13 residues. The V gene's germline CDR1 is SGDLS and CDR2 YYNGEE. Trimming took 3 bases from V and 8 from J; bases not matched to a gene: 5. The CDR3 coding sequence is TGTGCCAGCAGCGCCGGGACAGTAGACACCATATATTTT. Amino acid sequence: CASSAGTVDTIYF.

The chain has TRBV11-2 and TRBJ1-2, with a tentative D call TRBD1 (5 bases). CDR3 length equals 15 residues. Trimming removed 5 bases from V and 7 bases from J, with 20 bases in between. Per germline, CDR1 SGHAT and CDR2 FQNNGV. The CDR3 is CASSLGGVQGRGYTF. In DNA form, the CDR3 reads TGTGCCAGCAGCCTTGGGGGAGTCCAGGGTCGTGGCTACACCTTC.

The rearrangement uses TRBV2 and TRBJ2-7; weak D call: TRBD1 (6 bases). Germline assignment: CDR1 SNHLY and CDR2 FYNNEI. CDR3 size: 14 residues. V was shortened by 7 bases and J by 3 bases, with 16 bases between the two germline ends. CDR3 residues: CASNVGTTFYEQYF. CDR3 nucleotide sequence: TGTGCCAGCAACGTCGGGACAACCTTCTACGAGCAGTACTTC.

The CDR3 here is CASSLDPRDEQFF. For the CDR3, the DNA is TGCGCCAGCAGCTTGGACCCCCGCGATGAGCAGTTCTTC. The chain joins TRBV5-1 to TRBJ2-1, with D unclear. Germline loops: CDR1 SGHRS, CDR2 YFSETQ. CDR3 length equals 13 residues. Trimming took 0 bases from V and 8 from J, leaving 9 bases between them.

The chain employs TRBV9 and TRBJ2-2; 10 bases map to TRBD2. This CDR3 region has 15 residues. Per germline, CDR1 SGDLS and CDR2 YYNGEE. The V segment lost 1 base and the J segment 7 bases; nucleotides outside the gene matches: 4. In DNA, the CDR3 is TGTGCCAGCAGCGTACTAGCGGGAGCTGGCGGGGAGCTGTTTTTT. Translation: CASSVLAGAGGELFF.

Only a few counts were recorded for this clone. The V gene is TRBV2, the J gene TRBJ2-6, with D tentatively TRBD2 (5 bases). Trimming shortened V by 8 bases and J by 5 bases, and 25 bases separated the two germline ends. The CDR3 is 18 amino acids. Looked up from germline, CDR1 is SNHLY and CDR2 is FYNNEI. Here the CDR3 DNA reads TGTGCCAGCTCCTTCGGGGTGGCAACCCGAAGGAGGGCCAACGTCCTGACTTTC. It codes for CASSFGVATRRRANVLTF. The full variable domain, in which reference TRBV2 and TRBJ2-6 provide the parts outside the CDR3, is EPEVTQTPSHQVTQMGQEVILRCVPISNHLYFYWYRQILGQKVEFLVSFYNNEISEKSEIFDDQFSVERPDGSNFTLKIRSTKLEDSAMYFCASSFGVATRRRANVLTFGAGSRLTVL.

This clone was seen only a few times. The chain employs TRBV5-6 and TRBJ2-2; D not resolved. CDR3 length equals 15 residues. CDR1 and CDR2 from the germline V gene are SGHDT and YYEEEE. V lost 2 bases and J lost 3, with 11 bases in between. CDR3 amino acids: CASSFMTRDTGELFF. CDR3 bases: TGTGCCAGCAGCTTCATGACAAGGGACACCGGGGAGCTGTTTTTT.

CDR3 bases: TGTGCCAGCAGTGAACGGGTAGCGGGACCCTACGAGCAGTACTTC. It encodes CASSERVAGPYEQYF. The chain links TRBV6-1 to TRBJ2-7; 8 nucleotides match TRBD2. There are 15 residues in the CDR3. Germline loops: CDR1 MNHNS, CDR2 SASEGT. The V segment lost 2 bases and the J segment 2 bases; nucleotides outside the gene matches: 5.

V and J are TRBV5-4 and TRBJ2-7; D may be TRBD1 or TRBD2 (5 bases each). This CDR3 has 15 residues. Germline V gives CDR1 SGHNT, CDR2 YYREEE (reference sequence). The V gene lost 5 bases and the J gene lost 0 bases, with 15 bases spanning the gap. CDR3 in amino acids: CASSWDAWNSYEQYF. DNA of the CDR3: TGTGCCAGCAGTTGGGACGCCTGGAACTCCTACGAGCAGTACTTC.

This clone was detected only a few times. The rearrangement uses TRBV14 and TRBJ2-2; 10 bases align to TRBD2. The CDR3 is 18 residues long. Looked up from germline, CDR1 is SGHDN and CDR2 is FVKESK. The V and J ends lost 8 bases and 3 bases, in that order; junction bases with no gene match: 15. CDR3 protein: CASRPTARGLAYTGELFF. The CDR3 bases are TGTGCCAGCCGGCCAACCGCTAGGGGACTAGCGTACACCGGGGAGCTGTTTTTT.

This chain uses TRBV28 with TRBJ2-2; D is possibly TRBD1 (6 bases). CDR1 MDHEN and CDR2 SYDVKM come from the germline V gene. This CDR3 region has 16 residues. Between the trimmed V and J ends, which lost 2 bases and 3 bases, there was a span of 13 bases. This chain's CDR3 is CASSLADRLYTGELFF. The CDR3 region has the DNA TGTGCCAGCAGTTTAGCTGACAGGCTCTACACCGGGGAGCTGTTTTTT.

V is TRBV28 and J is TRBJ1-2; 7 nucleotides line up with TRBD1. Germline CDR1 MDHEN, CDR2 SYDVKM. With V trimmed by 5 bases and J by 8 bases, 8 bases remained unmatched. The CDR3 runs to 13 residues. In DNA form, the CDR3 reads TGTGCCAGCAGTCCTCCCCAGGGGGGAGGCTACACCTTC. Its protein is CASSPPQGGGYTF.

A few counts support this clone. The chain uses TRBV2 and TRBJ2-1; TRBD2 matches 7 bases. The germline V gene encodes CDR1 SNHLY and CDR2 FYNNEI. With V trimmed by 6 bases and J by 2 bases, 10 bases remained unmatched. This CDR3 is 16 amino acids long. CDR3 loop: CASRTGSSGPYNEQFF. The CDR3 DNA follows: TGTGCCAGCAGGACCGGGTCTAGCGGCCCCTACAATGAGCAGTTCTTC.

This clone has only a few counts. The gene calls are TRBV20-1 and TRBJ2-3, with D perhaps TRBD2 (5 bases). The CDR3 has 11 residues. V shed 4 bases and J shed 10 bases, with 12 bases lying between them. Germline CDR1 and CDR2: DFQATT and SNEGSKA (reference sequence). As DNA, the CDR3 is TGCAGTGCTATTAGGACGGAGGCGCAGTATTTT. Its translation is CSAIRTEAQYF.

V and J are TRBV18 and TRBJ1-2, with unresolved D. Germline V gives CDR1 KGHSH, CDR2 LQKENI. V lost 0 bases, J lost 1 base, and 12 bases lay in between. The CDR3 has 16 residues. In DNA, the CDR3 is TGTGCCAGCTCACCACCGGAGTCAGGCCTTAACTATGGCTACACCTTC. This translates into CASSPPESGLNYGYTF.